These 13 T cell receptor beta chains came from one sample sequenced in a study of OX40 agonist ivuxolimab in advanced cancers. Clones were sequenced by immunoSEQ multiplex PCR, and TCRdb holds only the in-frame ones, with some missing. The table has roughly 60,000 clones, roughly 87% seen once. The sample here was CD4+ or CD8+ T cells sorted from blood, taken in a trial of the OX40 agonist ivuxolimab. These receptors were taken from an adult with an advanced solid tumor such as melanoma, head and neck, liver or kidney cancer.

The chain is built from TRBV15 and TRBJ2-5; D possibly corresponds to TRBD1 (5 bases). Germline loops: CDR1 LNHNV, CDR2 YYDKDF (reference sequence). The CDR3 length is 12 residues. Deletions cut 5 bases from V and 4 bases from J, with 8 bases between. CDR3 amino acids: CATSVGPETQYF. Here the CDR3 DNA reads TGTGCCACCAGCGTGGGGCCAGAGACCCAGTACTTC. The whole variable domain, filled in from reference TRBV15 and TRBJ2-5, reads DAMVIQNPRYQVTQFGKPVTLSCSQTLNHNVMYWYQQKSSQAPKLLFHYYDKDFNNEADTPDNFQSRRPNTSFCFLDIRSPGLGDTAMYLCATSVGPETQYFGPGTRLLVL.

The chain is built from TRBV6-5 and TRBJ2-3; D gene unclear. Looked up from germline, CDR1 is MNHEY and CDR2 is SVGAGI. Trimming pared 5 bases from V and 2 bases from J, leaving 2 bases between. The CDR3 has 11 amino acids. CDR3 region: CASSVTDTQYF. Here the CDR3 DNA reads TGTGCCAGCAGTGTCACAGATACGCAGTATTTT.

A single count supports this clone. CDR3 residues: CAMTRRGYTF. CDR3 DNA: TGTGCCATGACGAGGAGAGGCTACACCTTC. The genes are TRBV7-7 and TRBJ1-2; the D is unclear. The germline V gene has CDR1 SSHAT and CDR2 FNYEAQ (reference sequence). CDR3 length equals 10 residues. Trimming cost V 10 bases and J 8 bases, with 11 bases left between them.

The J gene is TRBJ2-1, the V gene TRBV30, with 9 nucleotides matching TRBD2. The V gene end was trimmed by 2 bases and the J gene end by 9 bases; junction bases not matched to a gene: 11. The CDR3 is 15 residues long. Per the germline V gene, CDR1 is GTSNPN and CDR2 is SVGIG (reference sequence). CDR3 sequence reads: CAWSRAWGGRVEQFF. For the CDR3, the DNA is TGTGCCTGGAGTAGGGCTTGGGGCGGGAGGGTTGAGCAGTTCTTC. Variable domain in full (rest from reference TRBV30 and TRBJ2-1): SQTIHQWPATLVQPVGSPLSLECTVEGTSNPNLYWYRQAAGRGLQLLFYSVGIGQISSEVPQNLSASRPQDRQFILSSKKLLLSDSGFYLCAWSRAWGGRVEQFFGPGTRLTVL.

This rearrangement joins TRBV2 to TRBJ2-7; D uncertain. CDR3 length: 15 amino acids. In germline, CDR1 is SNHLY, CDR2 FYNNEI. Trimming stripped 2 bases from V and 4 bases from J, with 15 bases between. Here the CDR3 reads CASSETWGITYEQYF. In DNA form, the CDR3 reads TGTGCCAGCAGTGAAACTTGGGGAATAACGTACGAGCAGTACTTC.

The rearrangement uses TRBV7-9 and TRBJ1-1, with D perhaps matching TRBD1 (6 bases). This CDR3 has 14 residues. Trimming pared 7 bases from V and 1 base from J, leaving 13 bases between. CDR1 and CDR2 (germline): SEHNR, FQNEAQ (reference sequence). In nucleotides, the CDR3 is TGTGCCAGCACCCTCTCGACAGGGAACACTGAAGCTTTCTTT. Translation gives CASTLSTGNTEAFF.

The chain carries TRBV7-9 and TRBJ2-1; D is uncertain. The CDR3 has 12 residues. Trimming stripped 1 base from V and 6 bases from J, with 4 bases between. Per the germline V gene, CDR1 is SEHNR and CDR2 is FQNEAQ (reference sequence). The CDR3 nucleotides are TGTGCCAGCAGCTTAGTCGGCAATGAGCAGTTCTTC. Translated, it gives CASSLVGNEQFF.

The rearrangement joins TRBV30 to TRBJ2-7, with D unclear. V lost 1 base to trimming and J lost 9 bases, with 19 bases between them. This CDR3 contains 14 residues. CDR1 is GTSNPN, CDR2 SVGIG, per germline (reference sequence). The DNA for the CDR3 is TGTGCCTGGAGTGCGATTCCAGGTCGTTCAGTGCAGTACTTC. Its protein is CAWSAIPGRSVQYF.

The chain employs TRBV15 and TRBJ1-2; 7 positions match TRBD1. The CDR3 extends over 14 amino acids. V dropped 1 base and J dropped 7; count of bases not matched to a gene: 6. The germline CDR1 and CDR2 sequences are LNHNV and YYDKDF (reference sequence). DNA of the CDR3: TGTGCCACCAGCAGAGGGCGACAGGGTAGTGGCTACACCTTC. It encodes CATSRGRQGSGYTF.

The rearrangement joins TRBV27 to TRBJ1-2; no clear D. The V gene's germline CDR1 is MNHEY and CDR2 SMNVEV (reference sequence). V dropped 8 bases and J dropped 7 bases, with 11 bases sitting between them. This CDR3 spans 11 amino acids. Here the CDR3 reads CASRSFGGYTF. CDR3 coding DNA: TGTGCCAGCCGATCTTTTGGTGGCTACACCTTC.

The chain carries TRBV6-4 and TRBJ2-4; 9 bases agree with TRBD2. V trimming: 6 bases; J trimming: 2 bases; junction bases outside the gene matches: 17. The germline gives CDR1 MRHNA, CDR2 SNTAGT. The CDR3 runs 19 residues. The DNA for the CDR3 is TGTGCCAGCAGCCTCGGACTAGCGCGGTGGAAGGGGTCCAAAAACATTCAGTACTTC. The encoded protein is CASSLGLARWKGSKNIQYF.

The chain carries TRBV18 and TRBJ1-4; tentative D call: TRBD1 (5 bases). The CDR3 is 15 amino acids. Per germline, CDR1 KGHSH and CDR2 LQKENI. Trimming removed 4 bases at V and 0 bases at J, with 9 bases between. The CDR3 sequence: CASSLGTTTNEKLFF. DNA for the CDR3: TGTGCCAGCTCACTCGGGACTACAACTAATGAAAAACTGTTTTTT.

This clone has just one count. J is TRBJ2-3 and V is TRBV5-4; TRBD2 matches 12 bases. The V and J ends lost 4 bases and 6 bases, in that order; junction bases with no gene match: 6. The CDR3 sequence is 15 residues long. CDR1 SGHNT and CDR2 YYREEE come from the germline V gene (reference sequence). The CDR3 bases are TGTGCCAGCAGCCGACCTAGCGGGAGGGGTGATACGCAGTATTTT. As protein: CASSRPSGRGDTQYF. The full variable domain, with the rest looked up from reference TRBV5-4 and TRBJ2-3, is ETGVTQSPTHLIKTRGQQVTLRCSSQSGHNTVSWYQQALGQGPQFIFQYYREEENGRGNFPPRFSGLQFPNYSSELNVNALELDDSALYLCASSRPSGRGDTQYFGPGTRLTVL.